This TCR beta chain was recovered during a study of T cell changes during pregnancy in multiple sclerosis. V lost 0 bases to trimming and J lost 4 bases, with 7 bases between them. CDR3 length: 14 residues. Germline V gives CDR1 LNHNV, CDR2 YYDKDF (reference sequence). Using immunoSEQ multiplex PCR, the repertoire was profiled, and TCRdb retains in-frame clones only, with some absent. The sample contains around 80,000 clones, 92% of which appear only once. The sample in question was peripheral blood, obtained before pregnancy. The TCR comes from a female donor with multiple sclerosis, enrolled in a pregnancy study. The rearrangement joins TRBV15 to TRBJ2-4, with D tentatively TRBD1 (5 bases). The DNA of the CDR3 is TGTGCCACCAGCAGAGATGCAGGGAAAAACATTCAGTACTTC. Its protein product is CATSRDAGKNIQYF.